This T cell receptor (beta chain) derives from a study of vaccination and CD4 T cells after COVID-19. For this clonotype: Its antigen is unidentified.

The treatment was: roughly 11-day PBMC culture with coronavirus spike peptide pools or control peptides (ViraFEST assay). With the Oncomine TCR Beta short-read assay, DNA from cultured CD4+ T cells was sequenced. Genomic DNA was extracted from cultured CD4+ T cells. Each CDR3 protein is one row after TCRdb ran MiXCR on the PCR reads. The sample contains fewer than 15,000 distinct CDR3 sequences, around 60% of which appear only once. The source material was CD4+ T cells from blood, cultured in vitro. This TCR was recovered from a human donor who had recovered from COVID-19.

CDR3 protein: CATSLTTVSSYNEQFF. CDR3 DNA sequence: TGTGCCACCAGCCTGACAACGGTGAGCTCCTACAATGAGCAGTTCTTC. The rearrangement links TRBV24-1 to TRBJ2-1; D gene ambiguous. CDR3 size: 16 residues. Trimming left V 7 bases short and J 0 bases short, with 15 bases between. Germline V gene sequence: CDR1 KGHDR, CDR2 SFDVKD.